This is a list of T cell receptor beta chains from one sample in a study of blood T cell repertoires in COVID-19. Sequenced by immunoSEQ multiplex PCR; TCRdb stores in-frame clones only, minus some. The table has about 97,000 clones, roughly 80% seen once. The sample comprised peripheral blood. Receptors originate from a man aged 60 to 75 with acute or convalescent COVID-19. CDR3s include the opening cysteine and the closing phenylalanine or tryptophan. The order of the fields is clone size, V gene, D gene, J gene, CDR3 protein, CDR3 DNA. D genes are given only for firm matches. Rows may omit the clone size; those that give it use once, few, many or a size class.

.,TRBV7-2,.,TRBJ2-7,CASSLVGGTYEQYF,TGTGCCAGCAGCTTAGTCGGCGGAACCTACGAGCAGTACTTC
.,TRBV4-1,TRBD1,TRBJ1-4,CASSQTLAGQGHEKLFF,TGCGCCAGCAGCCAAACCCTGGCGGGACAGGGGCACGAAAAACTGTTTTTT
.,TRBV7-2,TRBD1,TRBJ2-3,CASSLGQGKITDTQYF,TGTGCCAGCAGCTTAGGACAGGGGAAAATCACAGATACGCAGTATTTT
.,TRBV6-5,.,TRBJ2-7,CASSLILDTYEQYF,TGTGCCAGCAGTCTTATACTGGACACCTACGAGCAGTACTTC
few,TRBV11-2,.,TRBJ1-1,CASSFLGGSEAFF,TGTGCCAGCAGCTTCCTCGGAGGCTCTGAAGCTTTCTTT
.,TRBV11-2,TRBD1,TRBJ2-3,CASRPDRGRTDTQYF,TGTGCCAGCAGACCGGACAGGGGGCGAACAGATACGCAGTATTTT
.,TRBV3-1/TRBV3-2,.,TRBJ2-2,CASSPLSSANTGELFF,TGTGCCAGCAGCCCGCTCTCTAGCGCCAACACCGGGGAGCTGTTTTTT
.,TRBV11-2,TRBD1,TRBJ1-2,CASSLNRGTRYTF,TGTGCCAGCAGCTTGAACAGGGGGACCCGCTACACCTTC
.,TRBV11-3,TRBD1,TRBJ2-3,CASSRTAYWDRTDTQYF,TGTGCCAGCAGCCGAACGGCCTATTGGGACAGGACAGATACGCAGTATTTT
.,TRBV9,TRBD1,TRBJ2-2,CASSSPGTGLGGELFF,TGTGCCAGCAGCTCCCCCGGGACAGGGCTCGGGGGGGAGCTGTTTTTT
few,TRBV6-2/TRBV6-3,.,TRBJ1-4,CASSYRATNEKLFF,TGTGCCAGCAGTTATCGGGCAACTAATGAAAAACTGTTTTTT
.,TRBV6-2/TRBV6-3,.,TRBJ1-2,CASSQTTGRNYGYTF,TGTGCCAGCAGCCAAACTACAGGAAGGAACTATGGCTACACCTTC
.,TRBV19,TRBD1,TRBJ1-2,CASSWGTDSNYGYTF,TGTGCCAGTAGTTGGGGGACAGACTCTAACTATGGCTACACCTTC
.,TRBV30,.,TRBJ1-3,CAWRGSGNTIYF,TGTGCCTGGAGGGGCTCCGGAAACACCATATATTTT
.,TRBV18,.,TRBJ1-6,CASSPQGFKDSPLHF,TGTGCCAGCTCCCCCCAGGGGTTCAAGGATTCACCCCTCCACTTT
.,TRBV5-1,TRBD2,TRBJ2-7,CASGSATSGSSEQYF,TGCGCCAGCGGATCCGCCACTAGCGGGAGTAGCGAGCAGTACTTC
.,TRBV5-1,.,TRBJ1-5,CASSLEAGAGQPQHF,TGCGCCAGCAGCTTGGAGGCGGGGGCGGGTCAGCCCCAGCATTTT
.,TRBV29-1,TRBD2,TRBJ2-1,CSVEDLGLAGNEQFF,TGCAGCGTTGAAGATCTGGGACTAGCGGGGAATGAGCAGTTCTTC
.,TRBV7-2,TRBD2,TRBJ2-5,CASSMTAGVPETQYF,TGTGCCAGCAGCATGACGGCGGGAGTCCCAGAGACCCAGTACTTC